These T cell receptor beta chains were read from a single sample in a study of OX40 agonist ivuxolimab in advanced cancers. Here immunoSEQ multiplex PCR was the method, and the copy in TCRdb shows in-frame clones only, minus some. The sample yields about 58,000 clones, 80% to 90% seen once. Source: CD4+ or CD8+ T cells sorted from blood, taken in a trial of the OX40 agonist ivuxolimab. These receptors were obtained from an adult with an advanced solid tumor such as melanoma, head and neck, liver or kidney cancer. The CDR3 runs from the conserved cysteine through the conserved F or W. The D gene is left open where the match is weak. Clone size, where shown, is once, few, many, or a class for clones that have expanded.

d_call | clone_size | j_call | v_call | cdr3_aa | cdr3_nt
. | . | TRBJ2-3 | TRBV5-1 | CASSLEGNPSTDTQYF | TGCGCCAGCAGCTTGGAGGGCAATCCTAGCACAGATACGCAGTATTTT
TRBD2 | few | TRBJ2-1 | TRBV7-6 | CASSLAVGGAWNEQFF | TGTGCCAGCAGCTTAGCGGTCGGGGGGGCATGGAATGAGCAGTTCTTC
. | . | TRBJ2-7 | TRBV5-1 | CASSPEGAYEQYF | TGCGCCAGCAGCCCGGAAGGGGCCTACGAGCAGTACTTC
TRBD1 | . | TRBJ1-1 | TRBV29-1 | CSGGTVNTEAFF | TGCAGCGGGGGGACAGTGAACACTGAAGCTTTCTTT
. | . | TRBJ1-6 | TRBV20-1 | CSVRGDSPLHF | TGCAGTGTCCGAGGGGACTCACCCCTCCACTTT
TRBD2 | . | TRBJ2-5 | TRBV2 | CASRAAGGVETQYF | TGTGCCAGCAGGGCGGCGGGGGGGGTAGAGACCCAGTACTTC
. | . | TRBJ2-3 | TRBV9 | CASSYGRADTQYF | TGTGCCAGCAGCTATGGACGGGCCGATACGCAGTATTTT
. | . | TRBJ2-3 | TRBV11-3 | CASSPAASSTDTQYF | TGTGCCAGCAGCCCGGCGGCTTCTAGCACAGATACGCAGTATTTT
. | . | TRBJ2-2 | TRBV2 | CASSRRGGTGELFF | TGTGCCAGCAGTCGGAGGGGGGGCACCGGGGAGCTGTTTTTT
. | . | TRBJ2-1 | TRBV6-1 | CASSEAMGPAGEQFF | TGTGCCAGCAGTGAAGCGATGGGCCCGGCCGGTGAGCAGTTCTTC
. | . | TRBJ2-2 | TRBV19 | CASLAGRGKGELFF | TGTGCCTCCTTGGCGGGCAGGGGTAAGGGGGAGCTGTTTTTT
. | . | TRBJ1-1 | TRBV7-9 | CAIFPRNTEAFF | TGTGCCATCTTCCCGCGGAACACTGAAGCTTTCTTT
. | . | TRBJ1-1 | TRBV4-1 | CASSLPTTRGPVAKAFF | TGCGCCAGCAGCCTACCCACGACCCGTGGCCCTGTCGCGAAAGCTTTCTTT
. | . | TRBJ2-5 | TRBV5-1 | CASSLGLSEVQETQYF | TGCGCCAGCAGCCTCGGACTATCCGAAGTCCAAGAGACCCAGTACTTC
TRBD1 | . | TRBJ1-5 | TRBV6-1 | CASSPGQGSNQPQHF | TGTGCCAGCAGTCCGGGACAGGGCTCCAATCAGCCCCAGCATTTT
. | . | TRBJ2-7 | TRBV27 | CASSYGQTSSYEQYF | TGTGCCAGCAGTTACGGACAGACAAGCTCCTACGAGCAGTACTTC
. | . | TRBJ2-5 | TRBV18 | CASSPLREETQYF | TGTGCCAGCTCACCCCTGAGGGAAGAGACCCAGTACTTC
. | . | TRBJ1-5 | TRBV10-2 | CASSPDRRPGQPQHF | TGCGCCAGCAGCCCAGACAGGCGCCCCGGTCAGCCCCAGCATTTT
. | few | TRBJ2-7 | TRBV7-9 | CASSLKGTYEQYF | TGTGCCAGCAGCTTAAAGGGCACCTACGAGCAGTACTTC
. | once | TRBJ1-5 | TRBV19 | CASSIAEQVYQPQHF | TGTGCCAGTAGTATAGCCGAACAGGTCTATCAGCCCCAGCATTTT
TRBD2 | . | TRBJ2-7 | TRBV7-2 | CASSLASSGGSSYEQYF | TGTGCCAGCAGCTTAGCGTCTAGCGGGGGGAGCTCCTACGAGCAGTACTTC
. | . | TRBJ2-5 | TRBV10-2 | CASSELGQLRETQYF | TGCGCCAGCAGTGAGTTAGGACAGTTAAGGGAGACCCAGTACTTC
. | . | TRBJ1-1 | TRBV7-9 | CASSLDFGTTTRVSTEAFF | TGTGCCAGCAGCTTAGATTTCGGGACCACAACGCGGGTAAGCACTGAAGCTTTCTTT
. | . | TRBJ1-2 | TRBV23-1 | CASSRYRDGGNYGYTF | TGCGCCAGCAGTCGATACAGGGACGGAGGGAACTATGGCTACACCTTC
. | . | TRBJ2-2 | TRBV2 | CASKTSTGELFF | TGTGCGAGCAAGACTTCCACCGGGGAGCTGTTTTTT
. | . | TRBJ2-7 | TRBV7-2 | CASSLDPYEQYF | TGTGCCAGCAGCCTCGACCCGTACGAGCAGTACTTC
. | . | TRBJ2-1 | TRBV7-9 | CASSPRDNSYNEQFF | TGTGCCAGCAGCCCCCGGGACAACTCCTACAATGAGCAGTTCTTC
TRBD2 | . | TRBJ2-2 | TRBV7-8 | CASSLAGGGANTGELFF | TGTGCCAGCAGCTTAGCAGGCGGGGGAGCTAACACCGGGGAGCTGTTTTTT
. | few | TRBJ2-2 | TRBV9 | CASSVGQSLIGELFF | TGTGCCAGCAGCGTAGGACAGTCTCTCATCGGGGAGCTGTTTTTT